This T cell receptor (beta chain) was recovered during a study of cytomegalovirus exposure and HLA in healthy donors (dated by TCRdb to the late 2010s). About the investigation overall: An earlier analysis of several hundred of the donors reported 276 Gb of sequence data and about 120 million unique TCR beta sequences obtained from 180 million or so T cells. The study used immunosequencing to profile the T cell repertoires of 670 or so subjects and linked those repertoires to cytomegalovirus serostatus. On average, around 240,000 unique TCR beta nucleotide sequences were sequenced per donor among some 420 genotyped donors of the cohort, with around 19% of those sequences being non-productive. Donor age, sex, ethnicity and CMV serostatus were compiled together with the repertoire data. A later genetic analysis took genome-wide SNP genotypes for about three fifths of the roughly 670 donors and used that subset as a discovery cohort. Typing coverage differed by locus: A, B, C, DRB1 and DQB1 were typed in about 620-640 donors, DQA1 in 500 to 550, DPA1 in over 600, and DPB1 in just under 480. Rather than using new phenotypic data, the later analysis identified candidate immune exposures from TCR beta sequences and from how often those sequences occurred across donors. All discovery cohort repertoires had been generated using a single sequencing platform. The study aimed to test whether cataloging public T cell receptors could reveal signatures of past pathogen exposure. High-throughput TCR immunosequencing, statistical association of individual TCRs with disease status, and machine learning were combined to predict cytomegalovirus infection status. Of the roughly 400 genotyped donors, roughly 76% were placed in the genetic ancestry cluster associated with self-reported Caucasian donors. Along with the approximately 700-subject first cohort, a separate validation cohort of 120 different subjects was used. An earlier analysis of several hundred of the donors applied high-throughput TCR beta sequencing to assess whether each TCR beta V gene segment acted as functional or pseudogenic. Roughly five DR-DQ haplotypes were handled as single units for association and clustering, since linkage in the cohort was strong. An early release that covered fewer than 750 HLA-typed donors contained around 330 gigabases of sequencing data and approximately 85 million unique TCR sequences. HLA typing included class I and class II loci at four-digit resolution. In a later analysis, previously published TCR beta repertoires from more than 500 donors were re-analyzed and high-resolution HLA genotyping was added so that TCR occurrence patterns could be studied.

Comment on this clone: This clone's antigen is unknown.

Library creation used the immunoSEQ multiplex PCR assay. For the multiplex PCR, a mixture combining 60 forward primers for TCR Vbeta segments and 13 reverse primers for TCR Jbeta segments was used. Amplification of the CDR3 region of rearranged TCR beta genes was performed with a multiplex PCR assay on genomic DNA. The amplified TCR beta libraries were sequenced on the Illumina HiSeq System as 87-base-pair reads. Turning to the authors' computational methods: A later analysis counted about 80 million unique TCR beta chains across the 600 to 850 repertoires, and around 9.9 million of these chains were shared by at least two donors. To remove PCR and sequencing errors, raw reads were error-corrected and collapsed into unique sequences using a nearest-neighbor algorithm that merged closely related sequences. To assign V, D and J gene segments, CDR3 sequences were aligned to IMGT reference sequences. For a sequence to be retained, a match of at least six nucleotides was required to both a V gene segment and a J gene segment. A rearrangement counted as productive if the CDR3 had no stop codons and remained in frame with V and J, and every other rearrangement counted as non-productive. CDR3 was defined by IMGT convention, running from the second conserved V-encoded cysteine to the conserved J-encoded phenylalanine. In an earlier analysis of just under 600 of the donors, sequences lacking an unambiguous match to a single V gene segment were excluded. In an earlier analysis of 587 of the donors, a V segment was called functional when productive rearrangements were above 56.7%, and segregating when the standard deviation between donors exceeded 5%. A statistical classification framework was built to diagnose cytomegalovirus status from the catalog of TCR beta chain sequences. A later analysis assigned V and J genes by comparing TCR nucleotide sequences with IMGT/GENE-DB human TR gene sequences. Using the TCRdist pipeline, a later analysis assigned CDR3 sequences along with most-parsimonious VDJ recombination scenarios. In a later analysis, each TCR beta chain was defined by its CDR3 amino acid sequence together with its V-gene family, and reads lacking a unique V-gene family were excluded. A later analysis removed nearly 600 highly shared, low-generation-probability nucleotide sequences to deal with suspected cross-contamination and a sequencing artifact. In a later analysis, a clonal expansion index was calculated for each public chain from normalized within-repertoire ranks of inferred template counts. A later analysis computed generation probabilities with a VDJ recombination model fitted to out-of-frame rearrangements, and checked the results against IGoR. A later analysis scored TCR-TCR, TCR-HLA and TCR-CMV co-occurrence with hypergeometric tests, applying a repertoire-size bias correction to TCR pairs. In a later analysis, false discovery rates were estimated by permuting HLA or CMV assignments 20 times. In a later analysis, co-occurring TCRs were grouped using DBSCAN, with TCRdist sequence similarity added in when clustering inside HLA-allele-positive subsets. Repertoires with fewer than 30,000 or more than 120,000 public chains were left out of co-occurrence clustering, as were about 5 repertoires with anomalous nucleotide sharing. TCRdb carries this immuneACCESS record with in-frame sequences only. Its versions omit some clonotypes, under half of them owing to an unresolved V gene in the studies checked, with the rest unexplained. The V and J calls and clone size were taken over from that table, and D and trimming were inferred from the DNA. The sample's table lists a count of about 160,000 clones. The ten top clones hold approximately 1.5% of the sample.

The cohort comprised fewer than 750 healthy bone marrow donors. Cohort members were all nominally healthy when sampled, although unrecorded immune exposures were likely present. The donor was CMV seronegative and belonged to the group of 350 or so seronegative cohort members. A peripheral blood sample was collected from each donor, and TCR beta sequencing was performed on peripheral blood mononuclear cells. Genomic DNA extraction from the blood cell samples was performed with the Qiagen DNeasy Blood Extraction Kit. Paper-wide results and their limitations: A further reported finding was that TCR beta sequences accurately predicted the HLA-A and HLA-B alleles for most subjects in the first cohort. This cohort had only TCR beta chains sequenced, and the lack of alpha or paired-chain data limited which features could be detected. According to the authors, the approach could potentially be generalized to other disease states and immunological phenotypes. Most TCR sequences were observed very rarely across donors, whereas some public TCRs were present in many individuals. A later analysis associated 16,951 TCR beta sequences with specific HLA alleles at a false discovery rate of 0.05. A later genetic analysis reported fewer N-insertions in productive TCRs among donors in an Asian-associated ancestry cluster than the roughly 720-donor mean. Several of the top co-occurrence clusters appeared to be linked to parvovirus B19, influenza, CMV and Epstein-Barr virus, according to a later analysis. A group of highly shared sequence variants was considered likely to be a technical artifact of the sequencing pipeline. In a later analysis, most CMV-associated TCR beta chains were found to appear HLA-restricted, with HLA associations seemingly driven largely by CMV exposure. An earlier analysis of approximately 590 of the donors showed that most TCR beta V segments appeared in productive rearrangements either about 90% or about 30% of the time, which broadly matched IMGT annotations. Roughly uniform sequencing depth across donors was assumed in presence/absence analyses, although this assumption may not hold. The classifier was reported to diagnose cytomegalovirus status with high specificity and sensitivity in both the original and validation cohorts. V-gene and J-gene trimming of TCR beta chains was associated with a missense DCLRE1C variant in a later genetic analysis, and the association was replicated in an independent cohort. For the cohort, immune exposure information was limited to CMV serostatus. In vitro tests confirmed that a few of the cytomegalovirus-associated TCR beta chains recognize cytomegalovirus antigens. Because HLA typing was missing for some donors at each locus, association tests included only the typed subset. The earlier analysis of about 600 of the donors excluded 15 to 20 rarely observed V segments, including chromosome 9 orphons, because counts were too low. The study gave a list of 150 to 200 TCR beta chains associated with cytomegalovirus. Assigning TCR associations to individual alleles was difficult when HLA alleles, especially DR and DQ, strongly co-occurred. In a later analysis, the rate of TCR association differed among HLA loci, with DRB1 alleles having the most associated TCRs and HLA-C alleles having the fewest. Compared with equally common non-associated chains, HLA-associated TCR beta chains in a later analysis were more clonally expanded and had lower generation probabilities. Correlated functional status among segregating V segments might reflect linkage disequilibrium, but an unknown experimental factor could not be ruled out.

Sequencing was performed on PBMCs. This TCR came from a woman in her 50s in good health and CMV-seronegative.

The nucleotide sequence reads TGTGCCAGCAGCGACCGACGACTAGCTGAGAGCTCCTACGAGCAGTACTTC. Its translation reads: CASSDRRLAESSYEQYF. The chain joins TRBV5-4 to TRBJ2-7; TRBD2 matches 7 bases in the middle. V lost 4 bases and J lost 0 bases, and the count of bases not matched to a germline gene is 13. The CDR1 and CDR2 encoded by the germline V gene (reference sequence) are SGHNT and YYREEE. The CDR3 has 17 amino acids, counting the end cysteine and phenylalanine. CDR3 DNA is the only sequence kept; it has 51 bases, read in frame from the first base.